The 23 T cell receptor beta chains in this list originate from one sample, sequenced in a study of cytomegalovirus exposure and HLA in healthy donors. Primers: 60 Vbeta forward and 13 Jbeta reverse. The data were produced by immunoSEQ multiplex PCR, yet TCRdb's version contains in-frame clones alone and is incomplete. The sample shows some 200,000 clones, 80% of them seen only once. Sequencing was carried out using PBMCs. The receptors come from a boy younger than 18 in good health and CMV-seronegative.

The chain joins TRBV11-1 to TRBJ2-3; 7 bases map to TRBD1. The CDR3 runs 13 residues. The J segment lost 14 bases and the V segment lost 0 bases, leaving 8 bases of the junction unmatched. Germline assignment: CDR1 SGHAT and CDR2 FQDESV (reference sequence). CDR3 nucleotides: TGTGCCAGCAGCTTAGCGTCAGGGGGTCCCTGGTATTTT. Translated, it gives CASSLASGGPWYF. Based on the CDR3 plus reference TRBV11-1 and TRBJ2-3, the full variable domain is EAEVAQSPRYKITEKSQAVAFWCDPISGHATLYWYRQILGQGPELLVQFQDESVVDDSQLPKDRFSAERLKGVDSTLKIQPAELGDSAMYLCASSLASGGPWYFGPGTRLTVL.

DNA of the CDR3: TGTGCCAGCAGCGTAGGAGCGGGAGGTATCGGGGAGACCCAGTACTTC. Its translation is CASSVGAGGIGETQYF. This rearrangement joins TRBV9 to TRBJ2-5, with TRBD2 identical over 9 bases. The ends lost 0 bases at V and 5 bases at J; junction bases unmatched: 8. CDR3 size: 16 residues. In germline, CDR1 is SGDLS, CDR2 YYNGEE.

The chain is built from TRBV25-1 and TRBJ2-7; 8 nucleotides agree with TRBD1. CDR3 length: 14 amino acids. Germline V gene data show CDR1 as MGHDK and CDR2 as SYGVNS. V shed 6 bases and J 2 bases; nucleotides not matched to a gene: 6. In DNA, the CDR3 is TGTGCCAGCAGAGGGGGACAGGCCGCCTACGAGCAGTACTTC. It translates to CASRGGQAAYEQYF.

The chain couples TRBV7-9 to TRBJ2-3, with TRBD2 matching over 14 bases. The V gene end was trimmed by 0 bases and the J gene end by 3 bases; junction bases not matched to a gene: 2. The CDR3 covers 17 residues. Germline V lookup: CDR1 SEHNR, CDR2 FQNEAQ (reference sequence). The chain's CDR3 is CASSLARTSGGTDTQYF. CDR3 coding DNA: TGTGCCAGCAGCTTAGCGAGGACTAGCGGGGGGACAGATACGCAGTATTTT. Together with reference TRBV7-9 and TRBJ2-3, the CDR3 gives the full variable domain: DTGVSQNPRHKITKRGQNVTFRCDPISEHNRLYWYRQTLGQGPEFLTYFQNEAQLEKSRLLSDRFSAERPKGSFSTLEIQRTEQGDSAMYLCASSLARTSGGTDTQYFGPGTRLTVL.

Only a few counts were recorded for this clone. The chain links TRBV9 to TRBJ1-2; TRBD1 aligns across 7 bases. Trimming removed 1 base from V and 4 bases from J; junction bases left unmatched: 4. Looked up from germline, CDR1 is SGDLS and CDR2 is YYNGEE. This CDR3 comprises 14 residues. The CDR3: CASSVLQGPYGYTF. DNA for the CDR3: TGTGCCAGCAGCGTACTACAGGGGCCCTATGGCTACACCTTC.

The rearrangement joins TRBV25-1 to TRBJ1-1; 10 bases align to TRBD1. Trimming removed 3 bases from V and 0 bases from J; junction bases left unmatched: 1. The CDR3 has 15 residues. Germline CDR1 is MGHDK and CDR2 is SYGVNS. The DNA for the CDR3 is TGTGCCAGCAGTGAGGGACAGGGGTTGAACACTGAAGCTTTCTTT. Encoded protein: CASSEGQGLNTEAFF.

V usage is TRBV18 and J usage is TRBJ1-2; D may be TRBD1 (5 bases). Deletions cut 2 bases from V and 2 bases from J, with 15 bases between. This CDR3 region has 16 residues. Germline V gene data show CDR1 as KGHSH and CDR2 as LQKENI. The CDR3 nucleotides read TGTGCCAGCTCACCAGAAGCAGGGACTTCAAACTATGGCTACACCTTC. This encodes CASSPEAGTSNYGYTF. Complete variable domain (other parts from reference TRBV18 and TRBJ1-2): NAGVMQNPRHLVRRRGQEARLRCSPMKGHSHVYWYRQLPEEGLKFMVYLQKENIIDESGMPKERFSAEFPKEGPSILRIQQVVRGDSAAYFCASSPEAGTSNYGYTFGSGTRLTVV.

This clone has more than one count but fewer than ten. The chain recombines TRBV7-9 with TRBJ1-5; D is uncertain. With 1 base removed from V and 5 bases from J, the gap between germline ends came to 12 bases. The CDR3 covers 15 residues. The germline gives CDR1 SEHNR, CDR2 FQNEAQ (reference sequence). The CDR3 here is CASSLGGLEDQPQHF. The CDR3 DNA is TGTGCCAGCAGCTTAGGAGGTTTGGAAGATCAGCCCCAGCATTTT.

The chain has TRBV5-1 and TRBJ2-3, with D tentatively TRBD1 (6 bases). The CDR3 covers 15 residues. Germline V lookup: CDR1 SGHRS, CDR2 YFSETQ. Between the trimmed V and J ends, which lost 2 bases and 6 bases, there was a span of 16 bases. CDR3 protein: CASSFGQSRFDTQYF. The CDR3 bases are TGCGCCAGCAGCTTTGGACAGTCCCGCTTCGATACGCAGTATTTT.

This clone was recorded only once. V usage is TRBV11-3 and J usage is TRBJ2-1, with 9 bases identical to TRBD2. The J segment lost 8 bases and the V segment lost 7 bases, leaving 6 bases of the junction unmatched. The germline gives CDR1 SGHNT, CDR2 YENEEA. The CDR3 runs to 13 residues. CDR3 DNA sequence: TGTGCCAGCAAACGGGCGGGAGGGGATGAGCAGTTCTTC. It codes for CASKRAGGDEQFF.

The rearrangement joins TRBV19 to TRBJ1-2; 9 bases agree with TRBD1. The J segment lost 4 bases and the V segment lost 5 bases, leaving 8 bases of the junction unmatched. The germline V gene has CDR1 LNHDA and CDR2 SQIVND (reference sequence). The CDR3 is 15 amino acids. The CDR3 sequence: CASSAGTGSTYGYTF. The CDR3 DNA reads TGTGCCAGTAGTGCCGGGACAGGGAGTACCTATGGCTACACCTTC. The full variable domain, in which reference TRBV19 and TRBJ1-2 provide the parts outside the CDR3, is DGGITQSPKYLFRKEGQNVTLSCEQNLNHDAMYWYRQDPGQGLRLIYYSQIVNDFQKGDIAEGYSVSREKKESFPLTVTSAQKNPTAFYLCASSAGTGSTYGYTFGSGTRLTVV.

This clone has just a few counts. The chain carries TRBV5-6 and TRBJ2-1; D not certain. V lost 0 bases and J lost 5, with 6 bases in between. Germline V gene data show CDR1 as SGHDT and CDR2 as YYEEEE. The CDR3 is 13 amino acids. The CDR3 nucleotides read TGTGCCAGCAGCTTGGGCTACGACAATGAGCAGTTCTTC. This gives the protein CASSLGYDNEQFF.

The chain joins TRBV11-2 to TRBJ2-6; perhaps TRBD1 as D (7 bases). Germline V gene sequence: CDR1 SGHAT, CDR2 FQNNGV. V lost 5 bases and J 1 base, leaving 15 bases between the germline ends. The length of the CDR3 is 17 residues. CDR3 nucleotide sequence: TGTGCCAGCAGCCTACAGACAGGGAGGTCTGGGGCCAACGTCCTGACTTTC. It codes for CASSLQTGRSGANVLTF.

This clone was seen a handful of times. V is TRBV2 and J is TRBJ1-4, with TRBD1 matching 7 bases. The CDR3 spans 13 residues. Germline CDR1 SNHLY, CDR2 FYNNEI. Losses at the gene ends were 7 bases for V and 8 bases for J; bases not matched to a gene: 7. CDR3 DNA sequence: TGTGCCAGCAACAGGGACAGAACCGAAAAACTGTTTTTT. Translating gives CASNRDRTEKLFF. The full variable domain, with the rest looked up from reference TRBV2 and TRBJ1-4, is EPEVTQTPSHQVTQMGQEVILRCVPISNHLYFYWYRQILGQKVEFLVSFYNNEISEKSEIFDDQFSVERPDGSNFTLKIRSTKLEDSAMYFCASNRDRTEKLFFGSGTQLSVL.

The CDR3 bases are TGTGCCAGCAGCGGGACCTACAATGAGCAGTTCTTC. This gives the protein CASSGTYNEQFF. The J gene is TRBJ2-1, the V gene TRBV28, with D perhaps matching TRBD2 (5 bases). The V end was cut by 6 bases, the J end by 2 bases, with 5 bases between. Germline loops: CDR1 MDHEN, CDR2 SYDVKM. The CDR3 totals 12 residues. The whole variable domain, remainder taken from reference TRBV28 and TRBJ2-1, is DVKVTQSSRYLVKRTGEKVFLECVQDMDHENMFWYRQDPGLGLRLIYFSYDVKMKEKGDIPEGYSVSREKKERFSLILESASTNQTSMYLCASSGTYNEQFFGPGTRLTVL.

This rearrangement joins TRBV2 to TRBJ1-5, with 7 positions matching TRBD1. V dropped 6 bases and J dropped 5; count of bases not matched to a gene: 7. The germline V gene encodes CDR1 SNHLY and CDR2 FYNNEI. The length of the CDR3 is 14 residues. The CDR3 protein is CASSLGTAHQPQHF. CDR3 bases: TGTGCCAGCAGCCTAGGGACAGCACATCAGCCCCAGCATTTT.

For the CDR3, the DNA is TGCAGCGCTCAAAGACAGGGCGAGACTGAAGCTTTCTTT. Protein product: CSAQRQGETEAFF. The V gene is TRBV29-1, the J gene TRBJ1-1, with 7 bases aligning to TRBD1. Unmatched junction bases numbered 10, after V lost 7 bases and J lost 5 bases. Looked up from germline, CDR1 is SQVTM and CDR2 is ANQGSEA. CDR3 length: 13 amino acids.

The J gene is TRBJ2-3, the V gene TRBV6-6; D possibly corresponds to TRBD2 (6 bases). Trimming removed 3 bases at V and 2 bases at J, with 15 bases between. Germline V gives CDR1 MNHNY, CDR2 SVGAGI (reference sequence). The CDR3 runs 16 residues. The CDR3 is CASSYTSGRITDTQYF. The CDR3 nucleotides read TGTGCCAGCAGTTATACGTCCGGGAGAATCACAGATACGCAGTATTTT.

The rearrangement links TRBV7-2 to TRBJ1-3, with no clear D. Germline V CDR1 and CDR2: SGHTA, FQGNSA. Between the trimmed V and J ends, which lost 0 bases and 2 bases, there was a span of 5 bases. The CDR3 runs 14 residues. The CDR3 DNA follows: TGTGCCAGCAGCTTAGCCGGGGCTGGAAACACCATATATTTT. This translates into CASSLAGAGNTIYF.

This chain uses TRBV10-1 with TRBJ1-1; a possible D gene is TRBD1 (6 bases). Germline values: CDR1 WNHNN, CDR2 SYGVQD (reference sequence). The length of the CDR3 is 13 residues. Deletions cut 9 bases from V and 9 bases from J, with 20 bases between. In DNA form, the CDR3 reads TGCGCCAGTAAGTTTACAGGGAGTGGGAAAGCTTTCTTT. It is translated as CASKFTGSGKAFF.

This clone was counted once. The V gene is TRBV5-1, the J gene TRBJ2-3, with 9 bases identical to TRBD2. The ends lost 2 bases at V and 2 bases at J; junction bases unmatched: 15. This CDR3 is 19 amino acids long. Germline CDR1 SGHRS, CDR2 YFSETQ. The CDR3 nucleotides read TGCGCCAGCAGCTTACCGCCCCTGGGGGCGGGGGGGAACACAGATACGCAGTATTTT. It codes for CASSLPPLGAGGNTDTQYF.

The J gene is TRBJ2-7, the V gene TRBV19; 11 nucleotides align to TRBD1. The CDR3 is made up of 16 amino acids. Germline CDR1 LNHDA, CDR2 SQIVND (reference sequence). V trimming: 7 bases; J trimming: 3 bases; junction bases outside the gene matches: 11. CDR3 in DNA: TGTGCCAGTACCGGACAGGGGGCTGGAGCGAGCTACGAGCAGTACTTC. Translation gives CASTGQGAGASYEQYF.

This clone appeared once. The chain joins TRBV5-1 to TRBJ1-1; 7 nucleotides match TRBD1. After removal of 0 bases from V and 6 bases from J, the junction contained 8 bases not matched to a gene. The CDR3 runs to 15 residues. The V gene's germline CDR1 is SGHRS and CDR2 YFSETQ. CDR3 in amino acids: CASSLGGTEVPEAFF. DNA for the CDR3: TGCGCCAGCAGCTTGGGAGGGACAGAGGTACCTGAAGCTTTCTTT.